This entry features one TCR beta chain sequence. Reverse transcription of roughly 0.5 to 1 ug RNA was performed with random hexamers. An immunoSEQ multiplex PCR amplified TCR beta CDR3 over 54 Vbeta and 13 Jbeta. TCRdb fed the immunoSEQ multiplex PCR reads into MiXCR, producing one record per CDR3 protein. The table has a few hundred thousand distinct CDR3 sequences, 95% seen once. The sample belongs to a study of CD8 T cells in Susac syndrome. Germline CDR1 reads MNHEY; CDR2 reads SMNVEV (reference sequence). This CDR3 spans 16 amino acids. Deletions cut 5 bases from V and 1 base from J, with 12 bases between.

The source of this sequence is a human donor with multiple sclerosis. The V gene is TRBV27, the J gene TRBJ1-6, with D possibly TRBD1 on 5 matching bases. Sequenced sample: CD4+ T cells from PBMCs. CDR3: CASSSPGGSYNSPLHF. CDR3 nucleotides: TGTGCCAGCAGTAGCCCGGGGGGATCCTATAATTCACCCCTCCACTTT.